This is a list of T cell receptor beta chains from one sample in a study of blood T cell repertoires in COVID-19. The method was immunoSEQ multiplex PCR; TCRdb's version includes in-frame clones alone and lacks a portion of them. This sample carries around 300,000 clones, about 93% of them seen once, and the ten largest clones take under 7%. Sequenced sample: peripheral blood. All receptors come from a woman in her 30s with COVID-19, enrolled during active disease. Each CDR3 is given with its conserved first and last residue. The order of the fields is clone size, V gene, D gene, J gene, CDR3 DNA, CDR3 protein. A D gene is named only where the DNA matches it firmly. Where a row states a size, it is once, few, many or the class of an expanded clone; other rows omit it.

>.|TRBV5-4|TRBD2|TRBJ2-1
TGTGCCAGCAGCCCGCCGCCTAGCGGTTACAATGAGCAGTTCTTC
CASSPPPSGYNEQFF
>.|TRBV19|TRBD2|TRBJ2-7
TGTGCCAGTAGTACTTCTAGCGGTTCCTACGAGCAGTACTTC
CASSTSSGSYEQYF
>.|TRBV5-1|TRBD1|TRBJ1-3
TGCGCCAGCAGCGTGGGGGGACAGAGCTCTGGAAACACCATATATTTT
CASSVGGQSSGNTIYF
>.|TRBV11-1|.|TRBJ2-2
TGTGCCAGCACCCCGGGGGAGGACACCGGGGAGCTGTTTTTT
CASTPGEDTGELFF
>.|TRBV7-6|.|TRBJ2-5
TGTGCCAGCAGCTTAATTGTGGCAGGGGACGAGACCCAGTACTTC
CASSLIVAGDETQYF
>.|TRBV4-1|TRBD1|TRBJ1-2
TGCGCCAGCAGCCAAGTGGGAGGACAGGGACCTTATGGCTACACCTTC
CASSQVGGQGPYGYTF
>.|TRBV10-1|TRBD2|TRBJ2-5
TGCGCCAGCAAGACTAGCGGGAAAGAGACCCAGTACTTC
CASKTSGKETQYF
>.|TRBV18|.|TRBJ2-1
TGTGCCAGCTCACCAATCGCAGGGGCCTACTTCAATGAGCAGTTCTTC
CASSPIAGAYFNEQFF
>.|TRBV4-2|TRBD1|TRBJ1-2
TGTGCCAGCAGCCAGCCAACAGGGGGCGCGCGGGGCTACACCTTC
CASSQPTGGARGYTF
>few|TRBV6-4|.|TRBJ1-2
TGTGCCAGCAGTGACGGGGACACGTATGGCTACACCTTC
CASSDGDTYGYTF
>.|TRBV4-1|.|TRBJ1-6
TGCGCCAGCAGCCCAGTCGCATCAGTGAGGAATTCACCCCTCCACTTT
CASSPVASVRNSPLHF
>.|TRBV7-3|.|TRBJ2-3
TGTGCCAGCAGCTTAACGCCCCTCCAGGATACGCAGTATTTT
CASSLTPLQDTQYF
>.|TRBV30|.|TRBJ2-2
TGTGCCTGGGAAGGGGGAGCGGGATTGACCGGGGAGCTGTTTTTT
CAWEGGAGLTGELFF
>.|TRBV2|TRBD1|TRBJ1-5
TGTGCCAGCAAGGGACAGATCAATCAGCCCCAGCATTTT
CASKGQINQPQHF
>.|TRBV5-5|.|TRBJ2-7
TGTGCCAGCAGCTTCCAGCGCCTCTTTTCCTACGAGCAGTACTTC
CASSFQRLFSYEQYF
>.|TRBV18|.|TRBJ1-1
TGTGCCAGCTCCCCCGGCTTTCGGAGGAACACTGAAGCTTTCTTT
CASSPGFRRNTEAFF
>.|TRBV27|.|TRBJ2-7
TGTGCCAGCACAACGGTAGGGGGTAGGGGTGACGAGCAGTACTTC
CASTTVGGRGDEQYF
>.|TRBV3-1/TRBV3-2|.|TRBJ1-1
TGTGCCAGCAGCCAAGTAGCGCAAGAAGCTTTCTTT
CASSQVAQEAFF
>.|TRBV24-1|TRBD2|TRBJ2-7
TGTGCCACCAGTGATTGGAGCGGGAGTCTGTGGGAGCAGTACTTC
CATSDWSGSLWEQYF
>.|TRBV10-2|.|TRBJ1-2
TGCGCCAGCGGACCCTCCGCGGGGGGCTACACCTTC
CASGPSAGGYTF
>.|TRBV6-5|.|TRBJ1-2
TGTGCCAGCACCTACGGGAGGAAGGAGTCGTATGGCTACACCTTC
CASTYGRKESYGYTF
>.|TRBV9|TRBD2|TRBJ2-1
TGTGCCAGCAGCGTCCGTAGCGGGAGTAGTCTTGAGCAGTTCTTC
CASSVRSGSSLEQFF
>.|TRBV10-2|TRBD2|TRBJ2-1
TGCGCCAGCAGGGGTCTAGCGGGAGAAGACAATACCTCCTACAATGAGCAGTTCTTC
CASRGLAGEDNTSYNEQFF
>once|TRBV7-2|TRBD2|TRBJ2-2
TGTGCCAGCAGCTTACTAGCGGGAGGAAACACCGGGGAGCTGTTTTTT
CASSLLAGGNTGELFF
>.|TRBV4-2|TRBD2|TRBJ2-5
TGTGCCAGCAGCCAAGAACTAGCGGGAGGGGCGGCACTGGAGACCCAGTACTTC
CASSQELAGGAALETQYF
>.|TRBV11-2|.|TRBJ1-5
TGTGCCAGCAGCTTAGATCCTTATAGCAATCAGCCCCAGCATTTT
CASSLDPYSNQPQHF
>once|TRBV5-1|TRBD1|TRBJ2-7
TGCGCCAGCAGCGCAGGACAGGGGACGGACGAGCAGTACTTC
CASSAGQGTDEQYF
>.|TRBV7-9|.|TRBJ1-2
TGTGCCAGCAGTCTAGCAGGGCCCAGGGGATATGGCTACACCTTC
CASSLAGPRGYGYTF
>.|TRBV5-1|.|TRBJ1-4
TGCGCCAGCAGCTTAACGGGAAATAATGAAAAACTGTTTTTT
CASSLTGNNEKLFF
>.|TRBV24-1|.|TRBJ1-2
TGTGCCACCAGTGACCCGACTCGAAACTATGGCTACACCTTC
CATSDPTRNYGYTF
>.|TRBV18|TRBD1|TRBJ1-5
TGTGCCAGCTCACGGTACGGACAGGCACGTCAGCCCCAGCATTTT
CASSRYGQARQPQHF